This T cell receptor (beta chain) was recovered during a study of T cells after yellow fever vaccination. This CDR3 contains 15 residues. V was clipped by 6 bases and J by 0 bases; unmatched bases: 5. There are many counts of this clonotype. The antigen remains undetermined. TCRdb re-called the 5' RACE reads through MiXCR, storing one row per CDR3 protein. Here the sample spans 200,000 to 300,000 distinct CDR3 sequences, less than 8.5% being singletons. Findings and caveats of the study: In post-booster samples, most primary-vaccination clones reappeared (around 95% CD4, 70% to 90% CD8). Repertoires sorted by FACS could include abundant clonotypes that are contaminants from the bulk population. Though it reached lower strength, the secondary response hit its peak faster, day 5 versus 15. The CD4 compartment and the CD8 compartment contained a small share of clonotypes in common.

This sequence was found in a man aged 25 to 40 who received the YFV17D yellow fever vaccine. J is TRBJ1-3 and V is TRBV12-3 or TRBV12-4, with 7 positions matching TRBD1. The sample consisted of CD4+ T cells sorted from PBMCs, taken 15 days after the yellow fever booster vaccination. The DNA for the CDR3 is TGTGCCAGCAGGCCGGACAGGATCTCTGGAAACACCATATATTTT. The encoded protein is CASRPDRISGNTIYF.